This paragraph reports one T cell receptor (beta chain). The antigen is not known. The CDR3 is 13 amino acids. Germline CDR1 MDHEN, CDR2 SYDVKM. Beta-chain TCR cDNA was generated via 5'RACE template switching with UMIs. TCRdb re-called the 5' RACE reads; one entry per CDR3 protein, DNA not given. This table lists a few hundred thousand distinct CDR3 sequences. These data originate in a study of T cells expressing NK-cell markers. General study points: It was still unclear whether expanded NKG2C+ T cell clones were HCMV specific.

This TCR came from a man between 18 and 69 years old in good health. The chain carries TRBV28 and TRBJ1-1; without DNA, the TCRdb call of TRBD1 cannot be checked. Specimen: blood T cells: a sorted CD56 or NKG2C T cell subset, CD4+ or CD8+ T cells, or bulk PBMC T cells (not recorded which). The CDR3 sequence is CATGDENRAEAFF.